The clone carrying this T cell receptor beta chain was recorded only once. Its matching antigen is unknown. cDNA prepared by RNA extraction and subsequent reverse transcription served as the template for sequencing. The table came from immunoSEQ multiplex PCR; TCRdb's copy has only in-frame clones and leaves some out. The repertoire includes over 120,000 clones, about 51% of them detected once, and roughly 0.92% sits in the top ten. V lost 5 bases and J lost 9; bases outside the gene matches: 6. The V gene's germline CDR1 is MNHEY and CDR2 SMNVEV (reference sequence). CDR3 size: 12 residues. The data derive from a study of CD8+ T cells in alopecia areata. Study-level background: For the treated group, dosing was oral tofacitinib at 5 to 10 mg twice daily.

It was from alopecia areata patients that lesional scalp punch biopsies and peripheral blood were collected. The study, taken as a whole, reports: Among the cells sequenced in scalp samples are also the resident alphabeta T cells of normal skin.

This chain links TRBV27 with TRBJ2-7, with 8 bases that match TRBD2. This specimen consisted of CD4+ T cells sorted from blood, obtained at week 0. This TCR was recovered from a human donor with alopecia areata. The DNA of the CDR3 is TGTGCCAGCAGTGGGAGCGGGAGAGTGCAGTACTTC. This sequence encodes CASSGSGRVQYF.